The rows below give T cell receptor beta chains drawn from one sample of a study of T cells after posttransplantation cyclophosphamide. The repertoire was sequenced with immunoSEQ multiplex PCR; TCRdb's copy has only in-frame clones and lacks some. Singletons are absent from the sample, which has 45,000 to 55,000 clones. Sequencing was carried out using PBMCs. All receptors come from a man aged 40-55 years in good health, CMV-negative, and a related stem cell transplant donor. The CDR3 runs from the conserved cysteine through the conserved F or W.

CASMLGQSSYNEQFF,TRBJ2-1,TRBV2
CASSLLTSGQGLGTEAFF,TRBJ1-1,TRBV4-1
CASSLEPHTDTQYF,TRBJ2-3,TRBV6-1
CASSSRLAGSTDTQYF,TRBJ2-3,TRBV27
CASSLGTSGSSYEQYF,TRBJ2-7,TRBV7-2
CASSQAGGDLYEQYF,TRBJ2-7,TRBV4-2
CASRSGRQVDTQYF,TRBJ2-3,TRBV27
CASSIRDRDTDTQYF,TRBJ2-3,TRBV19
CASTGTGAITDTQYF,TRBJ2-3,TRBV19
CASSAADLDLPEQYF,TRBJ2-7,TRBV7-2
CASSQDYRRPNTEAFF,TRBJ1-1,TRBV4-1
CASSLQLAGGREQFF,TRBJ2-1,TRBV28
CASKFTGDSYEQYF,TRBJ2-7,TRBV6-5
CASSRQGTMGVGYTF,TRBJ1-2,TRBV6-5
CASSVLAGTDTQYF,TRBJ2-3,TRBV9
CASTLAVANYGYTF,TRBJ1-2,TRBV6-6